This entry concerns a single TCR beta chain. A much more abundant neighbour one base away suggests this may be a read error. This CDR3 contains 16 residues. After removal of 3 bases from V and 5 bases from J, the junction contained 3 bases not matched to a gene. The data belong to a study of read filtering for tumor transcriptome and immune sequencing. The library was built from 400 ng RNA with molecular barcoded adaptors for alpha/delta and beta/gamma chains. Via MiXCR, TCRdb re-called the reads, giving one row per CDR3 protein. The table lists 30,000 to 40,000 distinct CDR3 sequences, roughly an eighth of them singletons, with 6% to 8% in the top ten.

The chain employs TRBV12-3 or TRBV12-4 and TRBJ2-5; TRBD2 matches 16 bases. This clonotype originated in a donor aged 40 or over with multiple myeloma. The sequenced material came from a population of CD138-negative cells sorted from bone marrow. CDR3 loop: CASSFWGLAGGETQYF. In DNA form, the CDR3 reads TGTGCCAGCAGTTTTTGGGGACTAGCGGGGGGGGAGACCCAGTACTTC.